What follows are 27 T cell receptor beta chains derived from one specimen sequenced in a study of OX40 agonist ivuxolimab in advanced cancers. Profiling relied on immunoSEQ multiplex PCR, and the TCRdb table lists in-frame clones only, not all of them. The data contain 55,000 to 65,000 clones, less than 90% of them singletons. Material: CD4+ or CD8+ T cells sorted from blood, obtained in a trial of the OX40 agonist ivuxolimab. All receptors come from an adult with an advanced solid tumor such as melanoma, head and neck, liver or kidney cancer.

The V gene is TRBV28, the J gene TRBJ2-7; TRBD1 matches at 7 bases. J was trimmed by 7 bases and V by 8 bases; bases with no gene match: 8. This CDR3 contains 12 residues. Germline lookup yields CDR1 MDHEN and CDR2 SYDVKM. The CDR3 region is CASATGIGEQYF. The CDR3, as DNA: TGTGCCAGCGCGACAGGGATCGGAGAGCAGTACTTC.

This clone showed up just once. The rearrangement joins TRBV6-5 to TRBJ1-5, with TRBD1 matching 10 bases. From germline, CDR1 is MNHEY and CDR2 SVGAGI. After removal of 4 bases from V and 7 bases from J, the junction contained 4 bases not matched to a gene. The CDR3 is 14 amino acids. The CDR3 nucleotides are TGTGCCAGCAGTTCCGGGACAGGGGAACAGCCCCAGCATTTT. It codes for CASSSGTGEQPQHF.

This chain uses TRBV15 with TRBJ1-1; D is uncertain. This CDR3 region has 13 residues. V was pared by 6 bases and J by 0 bases, with 8 bases between. CDR1 LNHNV and CDR2 YYDKDF come from the germline V gene (reference sequence). The CDR3 region is CATSPDMNTEAFF. The DNA of the CDR3 is TGTGCCACCAGTCCCGATATGAACACTGAAGCTTTCTTT.

This rearrangement joins TRBV19 to TRBJ2-1, with D maybe TRBD2 (5 bases). Between the trimmed V and J ends, which lost 0 bases and 2 bases, there was a span of 5 bases. The germline CDR1 and CDR2 sequences are LNHDA and SQIVND (reference sequence). The CDR3 is 14 residues long. Here the CDR3 reads CASSIDGTYNEQFF. In DNA form, the CDR3 reads TGTGCCAGTAGTATAGACGGGACCTACAATGAGCAGTTCTTC.

The chain's CDR3 is CASSQEFGSSYNSPLHF. The CDR3 DNA is TGCGCCAGCAGCCAAGAATTCGGGAGCTCCTATAATTCACCCCTCCACTTT. The chain carries TRBV4-3 and TRBJ1-6; D ambiguous. Between the trimmed V and J ends, which lost 0 bases and 0 bases, there was a span of 9 bases. CDR1 and CDR2 from the germline V gene are LGHNA and YSLEER. The CDR3 runs 17 residues.

This chain links TRBV18 with TRBJ2-4; D ambiguous. Germline CDR1 and CDR2: KGHSH and LQKENI. Trimming left V 0 bases short and J 7 bases short, with 10 bases between. The CDR3 covers 14 residues. This chain's CDR3 is CASSPPPGGNIQYF. As DNA, the CDR3 is TGTGCCAGCTCACCACCCCCAGGTGGGAACATTCAGTACTTC.

The chain links TRBV5-4 to TRBJ2-1, with 11 bases aligning to TRBD2. With V trimmed by 4 bases and J by 7 bases, 13 bases remained unmatched. Per the germline V gene, CDR1 is SGHNT and CDR2 is YYREEE (reference sequence). The CDR3 extends over 17 amino acids. Written as DNA, the CDR3 is TGTGCCAGCAGCCCAACAAGTACTAGCGGGAGAAGAAATGAGCAGTTCTTC. Translation: CASSPTSTSGRRNEQFF.

The gene calls are TRBV5-1 and TRBJ2-7; D is unresolved. Germline V gives CDR1 SGHRS, CDR2 YFSETQ. The CDR3 runs to 13 residues. With 0 bases removed from V and 2 bases from J, the gap between germline ends came to 6 bases. The CDR3 nucleotides are TGCGCCAGCAGCTTGGTTGGTACCTACGAGCAGTACTTC. It codes for CASSLVGTYEQYF. Combining the CDR3 with reference TRBV5-1 and TRBJ2-7 gives the whole variable domain KAGVTQTPRYLIKTRGQQVTLSCSPISGHRSVSWYQQTPGQGLQFLFEYFSETQRNKGNFPGRFSGRQFSNSRSEMNVSTLELGDSALYLCASSLVGTYEQYFGPGTRLTVT.

The rearrangement uses TRBV19 and TRBJ2-1, with 10 bases aligning to TRBD2. Trimming cost V 9 bases and J 0 bases; bases outside gene matches: 14. Germline V gives CDR1 LNHDA, CDR2 SQIVND (reference sequence). The CDR3 extends over 18 amino acids. CDR3 sequence: CASNRGLAAFSSYNEQFF. CDR3 nucleotide sequence: TGTGCCAGCAACCGAGGACTAGCGGCTTTTTCCTCCTACAATGAGCAGTTCTTC.

CDR3 in DNA: TGTGCCAGCAGCGCCTACCGAGGCCAAGAGACCCAGTACTTC. Residues: CASSAYRGQETQYF. This chain joins TRBV21-1 and TRBJ2-5; the D call of TRBD2 is as the table states it, not checked on the DNA. TRBV21-1 is designated a pseudogene. CDR3 length: 14 residues.

The rearrangement joins TRBV7-3 to TRBJ2-1; a possible D gene is TRBD2 (6 bases). CDR1 and CDR2 from the germline V gene are SGHTA and FQGTGA. Trimming took 2 bases from V and 12 from J, leaving 11 bases between them. This CDR3 comprises 12 residues. CDR3 DNA: TGTGCCAGCAGCTTAGCCGGGGGAGGGCAGTTCTTC. It specifies CASSLAGGGQFF.

The V and J genes are TRBV15 and TRBJ2-1; D is unclear. Germline CDR1 LNHNV, CDR2 YYDKDF (reference sequence). Trimming cost V 5 bases and J 9 bases, with 14 bases left between them. The CDR3 runs to 13 residues. The CDR3 region is CATSRLKVGEQFF. Written as DNA, the CDR3 is TGTGCCACCAGCCGGTTAAAAGTTGGTGAGCAGTTCTTC.

The chain employs TRBV11-3 and TRBJ2-5; possibly TRBD1 for D (6 bases). Germline assignment: CDR1 SGHNT and CDR2 YENEEA. The CDR3 length is 16 residues. V was trimmed by 3 bases and J by 4 bases, leaving 18 bases between them. The CDR3 here is CASSLGANEGGETQYF. The CDR3 DNA reads TGTGCCAGCAGCTTGGGAGCCAACGAAGGGGGAGAGACCCAGTACTTC.

The CDR3 loop is CASSYSAGAAYEQYF. The CDR3 DNA sequence: TGTGCCAGCAGTTACTCAGCCGGGGCCGCCTACGAGCAGTACTTC. The chain uses TRBV6-5 and TRBJ2-7, with D perhaps assigned TRBD1 or TRBD2 (5 bases each). CDR1 is MNHEY, CDR2 SVGAGI, per germline. Trimming took 0 bases from V and 2 from J, leaving 11 bases between them. The CDR3 spans 15 residues.

This chain's CDR3 is CASSDWTYYEQYF. CDR3 coding DNA: TGCGCCAGCAGTGACTGGACATACTACGAGCAGTACTTC. This chain links TRBV10-1 with TRBJ2-7; D is perhaps TRBD1 (5 bases). Germline CDR1 and CDR2: WNHNN and SYGVQD (reference sequence). Trimming removed 3 bases from V and 3 bases from J, with 9 bases in between. The CDR3 is 13 residues long.

The V call is TRBV28, the J call TRBJ2-7; 7 nucleotides align to TRBD1. The CDR3 is made up of 13 amino acids. The ends lost 5 bases at V and 7 bases at J; junction bases unmatched: 8. Per germline, CDR1 MDHEN and CDR2 SYDVKM. The CDR3 DNA follows: TGTGCCAGCAGTCGGGGACAGCCCCTTGAGCAGTACTTC. It yields the protein CASSRGQPLEQYF.

V usage is TRBV19 and J usage is TRBJ2-7, with D unresolved. The V gene's germline CDR1 is LNHDA and CDR2 SQIVND (reference sequence). V shed 3 bases and J shed 0 bases, with 9 bases lying between them. The CDR3 length is 14 residues. CDR3 coding DNA: TGTGCCAGTAGTATCCGGGTCAGCTCCTACGAGCAGTACTTC. It encodes CASSIRVSSYEQYF.

The V gene is TRBV28, the J gene TRBJ2-7; perhaps TRBD2 as D (6 bases). The CDR3 runs to 16 residues. Germline V lookup: CDR1 MDHEN, CDR2 SYDVKM. Trimming removed 8 bases at V and 0 bases at J, with 20 bases between. In DNA, the CDR3 is TGTGCCAGCGGGCGCGGGGCAGGGACGAGCTCCTACGAGCAGTACTTC. Amino acid sequence: CASGRGAGTSSYEQYF.

V gene TRBV4-1 combines with J gene TRBJ2-7; TRBD1 matches 8 bases. After removal of 2 bases from V and 7 bases from J, the junction contained 10 bases not matched to a gene. Germline V gene data show CDR1 as MGHRA and CDR2 as YSYEKL. The length of the CDR3 is 15 residues. CDR3 amino acids: CASSQIRTGNLEQYF. CDR3 in DNA: TGCGCCAGCAGCCAAATCCGGACAGGGAATCTGGAGCAGTACTTC.

The chain carries TRBV5-6 and TRBJ1-1, with D possibly matching TRBD1 (6 bases). CDR1 SGHDT and CDR2 YYEEEE come from the germline V gene. The CDR3 covers 14 residues. V was pared by 2 bases and J by 6 bases, with 14 bases between. The CDR3 here is CASSFNRALSEAFF. The CDR3 DNA sequence: TGTGCCAGCAGCTTCAACAGGGCCTTATCTGAAGCTTTCTTT.

V is TRBV27 and J is TRBJ2-1; D is possibly TRBD2 (6 bases). Germline CDR1 and CDR2: MNHEY and SMNVEV (reference sequence). The germline V and J ends were trimmed by 7 bases and 3 bases, with 16 bases remaining between them. This CDR3 has 15 amino acids. CDR3 sequence reads: CASTLGGTGYNEQFF. In DNA form, the CDR3 reads TGTGCCAGCACCCTGGGAGGAACGGGCTACAATGAGCAGTTCTTC.

The rearrangement uses TRBV7-9 and TRBJ2-5; possible D gene TRBD2, 5 bases. The germline V gene encodes CDR1 SEHNR and CDR2 FQNEAQ (reference sequence). There are 18 residues in the CDR3. Between the trimmed V and J ends, which lost 5 bases and 4 bases, there was a span of 26 bases. The CDR3 spells CASSNRGGVPPSGETQYF. DNA of the CDR3: TGTGCCAGCAGCAATCGGGGTGGGGTTCCCCCTTCTGGAGAGACCCAGTACTTC.

The chain carries TRBV5-6 and TRBJ1-1; the match to TRBD1 covers 9 bases. The CDR3 runs 15 residues. Per the germline V gene, CDR1 is SGHDT and CDR2 is YYEEEE. J gave up 7 bases and V 2 bases, and 9 bases lay outside the gene matches. The DNA for the CDR3 is TGTGCCAGCAGCTTCACCGGGACAGGGATGGATGAAGCTTTCTTT. Amino acid sequence: CASSFTGTGMDEAFF.

The chain is built from TRBV29-1 and TRBJ2-7; 9 nucleotides match TRBD1. The ends lost 4 bases at V and 1 base at J; junction bases unmatched: 14. Germline V gene lookup returns CDR1 SQVTM and CDR2 ANQGSEA. This CDR3 is built from 17 residues. The CDR3 DNA follows: TGCAGCGTTGTGCCGGGGACAGGGTCGAGTCTATCCTACGAGCAGTACTTC. Protein product: CSVVPGTGSSLSYEQYF.

CDR3 amino acids: CASSYSGRGGEKLFF. Here the CDR3 DNA reads TGTGCCAGCAGTTACTCGGGGAGAGGGGGAGAAAAACTGTTTTTT. This chain joins TRBV6-5 and TRBJ1-4; perhaps TRBD1 as D (6 bases). The V end was cut by 0 bases, the J end by 8 bases, with 13 bases between. The CDR3 sequence is 15 residues long. Germline CDR1 is MNHEY and CDR2 is SVGAGI.

The chain links TRBV6-6 to TRBJ2-1; 7 bases are shared with TRBD2. Trimming took 2 bases from V and 6 from J; bases not matched to a gene: 4. The CDR3 sequence is 14 residues long. Germline-derived CDR1 and CDR2 are MNHNY and SVGAGI (reference sequence). This CDR3 reads CASSYAGEGNEQFF. The CDR3 DNA sequence: TGTGCCAGCAGTTACGCGGGAGAAGGCAATGAGCAGTTCTTC.

CDR3 region: CAWRQGYGYTF. For the CDR3, the DNA is TGTGCCTGGAGACAGGGTTATGGCTACACCTTC. The chain uses TRBV30 and TRBJ1-2; TRBD1 is a possible D gene (6 bases). Between the trimmed V and J ends, which lost 3 bases and 5 bases, there was a span of 7 bases. This CDR3 has 11 residues. Germline V CDR1 and CDR2: GTSNPN, SVGIG (reference sequence).